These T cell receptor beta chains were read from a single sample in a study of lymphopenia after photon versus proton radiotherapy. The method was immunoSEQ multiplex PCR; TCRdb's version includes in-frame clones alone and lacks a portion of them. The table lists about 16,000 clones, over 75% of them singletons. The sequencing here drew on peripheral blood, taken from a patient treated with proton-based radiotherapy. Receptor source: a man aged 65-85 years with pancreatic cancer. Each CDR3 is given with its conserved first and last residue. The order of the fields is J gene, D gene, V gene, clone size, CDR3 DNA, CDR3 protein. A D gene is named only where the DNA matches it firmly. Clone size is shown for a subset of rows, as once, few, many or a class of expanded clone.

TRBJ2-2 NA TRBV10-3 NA TGTGCCATCAAGGGAGAGGGCGAGCTGTTTTTT CAIKGEGELFF
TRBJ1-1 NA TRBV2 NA TGTGCCAGCAGTGCGAGGGGGTTAGACACTGAAGCTTTCTTT CASSARGLDTEAFF
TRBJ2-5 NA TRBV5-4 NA TGTGCCAGCAATATCCGCCCCCTGGGGCAGGGGTCGGTCCAAGAGACCCAGTACTTC CASNIRPLGQGSVQETQYF
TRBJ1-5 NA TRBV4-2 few TGTGCCAGCAGCCAAGATGCCCAGTTCCAGCCCCAGCATTTT CASSQDAQFQPQHF
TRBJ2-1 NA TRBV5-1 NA TGCGCCAGCAGCTTGGGTCCGGGGTTGGAAATTAATGAGCAGTTCTTC CASSLGPGLEINEQFF
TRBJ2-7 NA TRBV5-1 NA TGCGCCAGCAGCTCTGCGTACGAGCAGTACTTC CASSSAYEQYF
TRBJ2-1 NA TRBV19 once TGTGCCAGTAGTATAGACGGCAGCCAGTCGGCCTACAATGAGCAGTTCTTC CASSIDGSQSAYNEQFF
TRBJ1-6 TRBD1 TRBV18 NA TGTGCCAGCTCACAACTCGCCGGGACAGGGAGTTCACCCCTCCACTTT CASSQLAGTGSSPLHF
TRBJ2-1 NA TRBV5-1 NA TGCGCCAGCAGCCAGCTTGGGCAGGGACCTTACAATGAGCAGTTCTTC CASSQLGQGPYNEQFF
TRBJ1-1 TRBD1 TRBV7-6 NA TGTGCCAGCAGCTTAGGGGTTGGAGGCAGGGGGTGGACTGAAGCTTTCTTT CASSLGVGGRGWTEAFF
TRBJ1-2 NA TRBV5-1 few TGCGCCAGCAGCTTCGGGGGGAGGTATGGCTACACCTTC CASSFGGRYGYTF
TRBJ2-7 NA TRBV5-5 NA TGTGCCAGCAGCTTCATGACGGGGTACTACGAGCAGTACTTC CASSFMTGYYEQYF
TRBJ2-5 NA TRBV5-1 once TGCGCCAGCAGCTTCCAGGGCTATTCAGAAGAGACCCAGTACTTC CASSFQGYSEETQYF
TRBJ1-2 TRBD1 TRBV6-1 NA TGTGCCAGCAGAGAGACAGGGTTTGCCTATGGCTACACCTTC CASRETGFAYGYTF
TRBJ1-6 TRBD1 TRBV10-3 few TGTGCCATCAGTGTAAGGGACAGCAATTCACCCCTCCACTTT CAISVRDSNSPLHF
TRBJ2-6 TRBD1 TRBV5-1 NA TGCGCCAGCAGCAAAGGGGGCGATGAGGCCAACGTCCTGACTTTC CASSKGGDEANVLTF
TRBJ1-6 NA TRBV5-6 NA TGTGCCAGCAGCTCTGACAGCGGCTCCTATAATTCACCCCTCCACTTT CASSSDSGSYNSPLHF
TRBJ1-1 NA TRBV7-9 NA TGTGCCAGCAGCCCCCGCAGGTCCGTGGAGTTTTTGAACACTGAAGCTTTCTTT CASSPRRSVEFLNTEAFF
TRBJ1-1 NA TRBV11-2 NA TGTGCCAGCAGCTTAGCTGGACAGAAGGCTTTCTTT CASSLAGQKAFF
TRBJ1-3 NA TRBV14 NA TGTGCCAGCAGCCAAGACTTCAGAAACACCATATATTTT CASSQDFRNTIYF
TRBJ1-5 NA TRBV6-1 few TGTGCCAGCAGTGAAGCGCGGGGGGATTCTCAGCCCCAGCATTTT CASSEARGDSQPQHF
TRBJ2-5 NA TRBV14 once TGTGCCAGCAGCCAGAAAGAGACCCAGTACTTC CASSQKETQYF
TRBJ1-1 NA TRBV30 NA TGTGCCTGGTCCCCCGGGGGGCAGAACACTGAAGCTTTCTTT CAWSPGGQNTEAFF
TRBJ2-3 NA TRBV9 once TGTGCCAGCAGCGTTCGGAGAACAGATACGCAGTATTTT CASSVRRTDTQYF
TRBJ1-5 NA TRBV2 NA TGTGCCAGCAGTGGGGGGTGGCTAAATCAGCCCCAGCATTTT CASSGGWLNQPQHF
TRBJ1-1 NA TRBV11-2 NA TGTGCCAGCAGCCGGGGGGTAGGGGCTTTCTTT CASSRGVGAFF